The present T cell receptor beta chain was sequenced within a study of blood T cell repertoires in COVID-19. Overall study context: COVID-19 samples collected from the United States, Italy and Spain covered acute and convalescent phases. Sample material is recorded as cDNA or gDNA derived from T cells, B-cell-depleted T cells, or PBMCs.

As handled by the study authors: Amplification of reference gene primers was used by the study to estimate nucleated cell counts. TCRdb's copy holds only in-frame clones and misses some; the assay was immunoSEQ multiplex PCR. V and J calls and clone size are those listed in that table; D and trimming were worked out from the DNA. Of more than 400,000 clones detected, 87% appear once; the ten largest clones hold around 0.7%. Per germline, CDR1 MNHEY and CDR2 SVGAGI. CDR3 length: 14 amino acids. V dropped 8 bases and J dropped 8 bases, with 16 bases sitting between them. Participant age was about 18 to 89 years, and participants resided in about 25 US areas.

The rearrangement uses TRBV6-5 and TRBJ1-6; TRBD1 might be the D (5 bases). The specimen sequenced was PBMCs or T cells enriched from blood (not recorded which). The clonotype comes from a woman aged 18-30 years who had recovered from COVID-19. CDR3 nucleotides: TGTGCCAGCTGGACGACGGGGGGGTATTCACCCCTCCACTTT. This gives the protein CASWTTGGYSPLHF.